The clone carrying this TCR beta chain has a handful of counts. This sample is part of a study of beta chain features in type 1 diabetes. Sequenced material consisted of expressed TCRB transcripts (all of the isolated RNA was reverse transcribed). Clones were read by immunoSEQ multiplex PCR, and TCRdb kept only the in-frame ones, dropping some. The table lists roughly 400,000 clones, about 15% of them singletons. Looked up from germline, CDR1 is SQVTM and CDR2 is ANQGSEA. V lost 8 bases, J lost 4 bases, and 14 bases lay in between. CDR3 length: 12 residues. This TCR derives from a man aged 30 to 45 in good health. The gene calls are TRBV29-1 and TRBJ2-5, with D maybe TRBD2 (6 bases). Sequencing was performed on naive CD4+ T cells from blood. The CDR3 spells CSTLWDSETQYF. CDR3 DNA sequence: TGCAGCACCCTATGGGACTCAGAGACCCAGTACTTC. Full variable domain (outside the CDR3, taken from reference TRBV29-1 and TRBJ2-5): SAVISQKPSRDICQRGTSLTIQCQVDSQVTMMFWYRQQPGQSLTLIATANQGSEATYESGFVIDKFPISRPNLTFSTLTVSNMSPEDSSIYLCSTLWDSETQYFGPGTRLLVL.